At least ten counts were recorded for the clone carrying this TCR beta chain. This entry comes from a study of regulatory T cells in long-lasting Graves disease. Noted time point: newly diagnosed GD, antithyroid drugs for less than 3 months. After RNA was extracted from PBMCs, the TCR library was made from it. According to the study, TCR beta libraries were built with iRepertoire HTBI primers and CDR3-region Arm-PCR. TCRdb fed the multiplex PCR reads into MiXCR, producing one record per CDR3 protein. Of hundreds of thousands of distinct CDR3 sequences listed, roughly a sixth are singletons. CDR1 and CDR2 from the germline V gene are SGDLS and YYNGEE. The CDR3 loop spans 13 amino acids. J gave up 7 bases and V 0 bases, and 3 bases lay outside the gene matches. These data are also associated with another study on T cells in Graves' hyperthyroidism and ophthalmopathy. That investigation notes: The HTBI primer set served for first-round RT-PCR of the TCR CDR3. Expanded thyroid clonotypes (above 0.001) were mostly also found in blood.

The TCR originated in a man aged 40-55 years with Graves disease. V and J are TRBV9 and TRBJ2-7, with TRBD1 matching 8 bases. The sequencing used peripheral blood mononuclear cells (PBMCs), collected at new diagnosis, from a patient treated with antithyroid drugs. This CDR3 reads CASSVVTGGEQYF. Written as DNA, the CDR3 is TGTGCCAGCAGCGTAGTTACAGGGGGAGAGCAGTACTTC.